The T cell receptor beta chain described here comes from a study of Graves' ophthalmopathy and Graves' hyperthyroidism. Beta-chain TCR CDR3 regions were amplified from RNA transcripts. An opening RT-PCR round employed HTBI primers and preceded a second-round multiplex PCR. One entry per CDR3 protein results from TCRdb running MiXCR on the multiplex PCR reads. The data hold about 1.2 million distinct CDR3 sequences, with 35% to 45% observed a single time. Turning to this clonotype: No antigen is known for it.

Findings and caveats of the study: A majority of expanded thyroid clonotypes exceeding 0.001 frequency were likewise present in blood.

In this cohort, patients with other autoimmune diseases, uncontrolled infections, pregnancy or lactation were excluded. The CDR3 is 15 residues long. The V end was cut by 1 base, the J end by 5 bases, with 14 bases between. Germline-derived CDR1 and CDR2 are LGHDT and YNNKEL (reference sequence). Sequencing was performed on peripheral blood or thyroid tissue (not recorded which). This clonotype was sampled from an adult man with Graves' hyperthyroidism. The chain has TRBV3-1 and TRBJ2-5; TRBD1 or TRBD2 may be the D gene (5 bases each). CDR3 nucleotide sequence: TGTGCCAGCAGCCAAGTCGCAGGGAGTACGGAGACCCAGTACTTC. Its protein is CASSQVAGSTETQYF.